There are many counts of the clone carrying this T cell receptor (beta chain). The target antigen is unknown. This sample was included in a study of human T cells and chemical hapten exposure. On the study more broadly: The patch tests put 0.01% DPC on the skin of the upper back and were read 6 days later. Study observations and caveats: Alopecia in the donors means their immune response may deviate from healthy people's.

Described time point: patch test 1, 2 weeks after DPC sensitization. The treatment is: therapeutic diphenylcyclopropenone sensitization with weekly scalp DPC. Total RNA was isolated from whole blood that had not been fractionated. From germline, CDR1 is SGHAT and CDR2 FQNNGV. CDR3 size: 17 residues. Trimming removed 1 base from V and 1 base from J; junction bases left unmatched: 9. TCRdb re-called the RACE reads through MiXCR, storing one row per CDR3 protein. The sample carries roughly 48,000 distinct CDR3 sequences, about 10% recorded once. Sequenced here: whole blood, sampled in connection with sensitization to the hapten diphenylcyclopropenone (DPC). The origin of this receptor is a woman aged 35 to 49 with alopecia areata. Some clones in this sample may be carry-over from other donors' samples. The chain carries TRBV11-2 and TRBJ2-5; 7 nucleotides agree with TRBD1. The CDR3 loop is CASSLARDSYSQETQYF. CDR3 sequence (DNA): TGTGCCAGCAGCTTAGCCCGGGACAGCTACTCCCAAGAGACCCAGTACTTC.